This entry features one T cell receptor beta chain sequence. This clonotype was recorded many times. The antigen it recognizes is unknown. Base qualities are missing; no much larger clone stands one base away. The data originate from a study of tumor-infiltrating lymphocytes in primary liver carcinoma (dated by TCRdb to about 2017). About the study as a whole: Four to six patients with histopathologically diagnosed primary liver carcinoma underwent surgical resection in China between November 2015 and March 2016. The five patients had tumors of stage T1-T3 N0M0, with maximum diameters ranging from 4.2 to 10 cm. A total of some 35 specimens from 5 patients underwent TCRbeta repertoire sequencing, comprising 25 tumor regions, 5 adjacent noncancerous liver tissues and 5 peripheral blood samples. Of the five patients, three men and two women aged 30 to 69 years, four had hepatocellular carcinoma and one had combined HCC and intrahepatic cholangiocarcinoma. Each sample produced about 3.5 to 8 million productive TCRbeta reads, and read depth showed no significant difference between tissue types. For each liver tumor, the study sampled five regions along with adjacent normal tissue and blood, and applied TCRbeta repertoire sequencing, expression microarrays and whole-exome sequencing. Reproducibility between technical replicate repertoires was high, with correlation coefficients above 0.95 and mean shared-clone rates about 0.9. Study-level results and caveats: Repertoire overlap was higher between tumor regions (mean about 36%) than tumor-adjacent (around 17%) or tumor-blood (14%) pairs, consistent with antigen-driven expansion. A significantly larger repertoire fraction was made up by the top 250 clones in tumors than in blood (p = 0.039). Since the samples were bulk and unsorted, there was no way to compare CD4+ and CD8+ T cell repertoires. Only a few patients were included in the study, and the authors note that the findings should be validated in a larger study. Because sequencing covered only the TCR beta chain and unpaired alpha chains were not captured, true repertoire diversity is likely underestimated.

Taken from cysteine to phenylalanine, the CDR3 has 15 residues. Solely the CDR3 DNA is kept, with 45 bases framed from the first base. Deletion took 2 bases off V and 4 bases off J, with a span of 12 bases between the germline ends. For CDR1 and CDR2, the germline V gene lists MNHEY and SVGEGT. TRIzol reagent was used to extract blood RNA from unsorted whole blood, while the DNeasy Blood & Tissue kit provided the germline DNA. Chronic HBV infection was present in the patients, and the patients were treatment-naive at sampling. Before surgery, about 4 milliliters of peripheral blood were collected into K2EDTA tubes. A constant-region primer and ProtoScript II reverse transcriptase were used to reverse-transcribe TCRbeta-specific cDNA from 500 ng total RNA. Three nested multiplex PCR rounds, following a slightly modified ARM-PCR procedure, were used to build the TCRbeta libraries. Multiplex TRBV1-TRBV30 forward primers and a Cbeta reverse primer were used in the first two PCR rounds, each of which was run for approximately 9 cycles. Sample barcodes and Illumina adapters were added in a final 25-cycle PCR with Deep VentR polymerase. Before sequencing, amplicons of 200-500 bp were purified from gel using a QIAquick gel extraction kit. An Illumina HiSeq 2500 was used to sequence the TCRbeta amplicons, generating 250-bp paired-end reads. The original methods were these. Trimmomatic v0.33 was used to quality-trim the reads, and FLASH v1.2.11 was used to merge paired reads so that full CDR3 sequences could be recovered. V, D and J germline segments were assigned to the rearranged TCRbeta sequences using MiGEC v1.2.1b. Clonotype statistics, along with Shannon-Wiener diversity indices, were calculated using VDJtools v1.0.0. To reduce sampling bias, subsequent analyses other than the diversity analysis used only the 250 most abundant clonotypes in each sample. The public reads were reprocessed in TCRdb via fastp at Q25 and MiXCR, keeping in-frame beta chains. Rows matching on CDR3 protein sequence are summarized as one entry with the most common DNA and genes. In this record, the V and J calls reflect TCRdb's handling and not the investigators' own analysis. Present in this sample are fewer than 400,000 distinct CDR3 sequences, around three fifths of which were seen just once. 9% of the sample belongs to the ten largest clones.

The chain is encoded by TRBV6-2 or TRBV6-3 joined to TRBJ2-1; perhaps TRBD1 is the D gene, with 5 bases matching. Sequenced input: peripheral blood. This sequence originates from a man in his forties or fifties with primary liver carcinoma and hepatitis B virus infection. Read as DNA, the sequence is TGTGCCAGCAGTTACAGCAGGGAATCATACAATGAGCAGTTCTTC. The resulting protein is CASSYSRESYNEQFF.